This TCR beta chain was documented in a study of blood T cell repertoires in COVID-19. Germline CDR1 is SGHNT and CDR2 is YENEEA. The V and J ends lost 5 bases and 4 bases respectively, with 17 bases between them. This CDR3 region has 15 residues. This clone occurred once. Assay used: immunoSEQ multiplex PCR; TCRdb lists only in-frame clones, some missing. Of about 380,000 clones in the sample, 70% to 90% are singletons; the top ten hold 1% to 1.5%. Donors in Cohort 3 who had recovered were those with two negative PCRs, healthcare professional clearance, or resolution of their symptoms. The TCR comes from a man aged 25-45 years who had recovered from COVID-19. The chain is built from TRBV11-3 and TRBJ1-1, with a weak D call TRBD1 (6 bases). Sequencing was performed on PBMCs or T cells enriched from blood (not recorded which). DNA for the CDR3: TGTGCCAGCAGCGGGGGCTATGGGGAAGGCACTGAAGCTTTCTTT. Its protein is CASSGGYGEGTEAFF.